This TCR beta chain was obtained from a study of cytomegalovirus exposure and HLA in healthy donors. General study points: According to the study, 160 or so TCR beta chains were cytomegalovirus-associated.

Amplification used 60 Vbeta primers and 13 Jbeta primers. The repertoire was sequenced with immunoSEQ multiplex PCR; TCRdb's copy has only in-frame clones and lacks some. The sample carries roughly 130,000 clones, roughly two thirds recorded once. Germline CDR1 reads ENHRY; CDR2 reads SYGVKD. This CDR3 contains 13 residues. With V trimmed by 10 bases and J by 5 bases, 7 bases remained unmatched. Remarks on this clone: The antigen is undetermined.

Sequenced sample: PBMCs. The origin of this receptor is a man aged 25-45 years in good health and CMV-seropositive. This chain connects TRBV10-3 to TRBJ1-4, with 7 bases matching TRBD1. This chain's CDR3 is CATRQGINEKLFF. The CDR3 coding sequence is TGTGCCACCAGACAGGGCATAAATGAAAAACTGTTTTTT.